A single sample gave rise to the 12 T cell receptor beta chains below, sequenced in a study of cytomegalovirus exposure and HLA in healthy donors. In the PCR, 60 Vbeta and 13 Jbeta primers were used. Sequenced by immunoSEQ multiplex PCR; TCRdb stores in-frame clones only, minus some. The repertoire holds about 130,000 clones, with roughly 70% as singletons. Sequences were obtained from PBMCs. The receptor set was obtained from a man younger than 35 in good health and CMV-seropositive.

This clone was detected once. This rearrangement joins TRBV28 to TRBJ1-3, with 7 nucleotides matching TRBD1. The CDR3 has 14 amino acids. Germline loops: CDR1 MDHEN, CDR2 SYDVKM. V dropped 6 bases and J dropped 2; count of bases not matched to a gene: 4. The CDR3 loop reads CASSGTVAGNTIYF. The CDR3 bases are TGTGCCAGCAGCGGGACAGTGGCTGGAAACACCATATATTTT. The variable domain in full, with the rest retrieved from reference TRBV28 and TRBJ1-3, is DVKVTQSSRYLVKRTGEKVFLECVQDMDHENMFWYRQDPGLGLRLIYFSYDVKMKEKGDIPEGYSVSREKKERFSLILESASTNQTSMYLCASSGTVAGNTIYFGEGSWLTVV.

J is TRBJ1-1 and V is TRBV6-1; possibly TRBD1 for D (5 bases). In germline, CDR1 is MNHNS, CDR2 SASEGT. The ends were cut back, 10 bases at V and 1 base at J, with 13 bases in the middle. The CDR3 spans 13 residues. CDR3 in DNA: TGTGCCACGGAGGGGATTGGGAACACTGAAGCTTTCTTT. This encodes CATEGIGNTEAFF.

The chain is built from TRBV23-1 and TRBJ1-3; TRBD1 matches at 7 bases. TRBV23-1 is marked as an open reading frame, function uncertain. The V segment lost 2 bases and the J segment 7 bases; nucleotides outside the gene matches: 11. This CDR3 has 16 residues. Here the CDR3 DNA reads TGCGCCAGCAGTCAACGGGGACAGTCAATGGGTAACACCATATATTTT. As protein: CASSQRGQSMGNTIYF.

This chain's CDR3 is CASSSGQGAPGELFF. The DNA of the CDR3 is TGCGCCAGCAGCAGCGGACAGGGGGCCCCCGGGGAGCTGTTTTTT. The genes are TRBV5-1 and TRBJ2-2; 11 bases align to TRBD1. The CDR3 is 15 residues long. Looked up from germline, CDR1 is SGHRS and CDR2 is YFSETQ. With V trimmed by 4 bases and J by 6 bases, 5 bases remained unmatched.

DNA for the CDR3: TGTGCCAGCAGTCCCTTTGGTGGGACAGGGAGGAATCAGCCCCAGCATTTT. As protein: CASSPFGGTGRNQPQHF. The chain recombines TRBV28 with TRBJ1-5; 9 bases are shared with TRBD1. Germline lookup yields CDR1 MDHEN and CDR2 SYDVKM. The CDR3 has 17 amino acids. J was trimmed by 4 bases and V by 5 bases; bases with no gene match: 12.

In its sample, this clone was seen a few times. The chain uses TRBV29-1 and TRBJ2-7; a possible D gene is TRBD2 (5 bases). The CDR3 extends over 13 amino acids. Trimming removed 6 bases from V and 0 bases from J, with 12 bases in between. Germline V gives CDR1 SQVTM, CDR2 ANQGSEA. This chain's CDR3 is CSVEGVGSYEQYF. DNA of the CDR3: TGCAGCGTAGAGGGTGTGGGCTCCTACGAGCAGTACTTC.

The gene calls are TRBV6-6 and TRBJ1-2; TRBD1 aligns across 7 bases. Germline V gives CDR1 MNHNY, CDR2 SVGAGI (reference sequence). The CDR3 is 14 residues long. The V and J ends lost 6 bases and 7 bases, in that order; junction bases with no gene match: 11. The CDR3 DNA is TGTGCCAGCAGCCTATACCTAGGGGGCGGTGGCTACACCTTC. Amino acids: CASSLYLGGGGYTF.

This chain joins TRBV27 and TRBJ2-7, with 14 bases identical to TRBD2. There are 19 residues in the CDR3. The V segment lost 4 bases and the J segment 3 bases; nucleotides outside the gene matches: 14. The germline V gene encodes CDR1 MNHEY and CDR2 SMNVEV (reference sequence). The CDR3 region has the DNA TGTGCCAGCAGTTCACAGGAGACTAGCGGGAGGGCCTTGGGCTACGAGCAGTACTTC. Protein sequence: CASSSQETSGRALGYEQYF.

This clone has more than one count but fewer than ten. The chain couples TRBV11-2 to TRBJ2-7; tentatively, D is TRBD2 (5 bases). Germline V gene sequence: CDR1 SGHAT, CDR2 FQNNGV. The V gene lost 2 bases and the J gene lost 5 bases, with 10 bases spanning the gap. This CDR3 contains 13 residues. The chain's CDR3 is CASSLSPGDEQYF. CDR3 coding DNA: TGTGCCAGCAGCTTAAGCCCCGGGGACGAGCAGTACTTC.

The chain uses TRBV7-2 and TRBJ2-7; 9 bases map to TRBD1. The CDR3 sequence is 13 residues long. CDR1 and CDR2 (germline): SGHTA, FQGNSA. Unmatched junction bases numbered 4, after V lost 5 bases and J lost 5 bases. The CDR3: CASSIRTGDEQYF. CDR3 sequence (DNA): TGTGCCAGCAGCATAAGGACAGGGGACGAGCAGTACTTC. The variable domain in full, with the rest retrieved from reference TRBV7-2 and TRBJ2-7, is GAGVSQSPSNKVTEKGKDVELRCDPISGHTALYWYRQSLGQGLEFLIYFQGNSAPDKSGLPSDRFSAERTGGSVSTLTIQRTQQEDSAVYLCASSIRTGDEQYFGPGTRLTVT.

The V gene is TRBV30, the J gene TRBJ1-1, with D unresolved. CDR1 is GTSNPN and CDR2 is SVGIG in the germline V gene (reference sequence). The ends were cut back, 0 bases at V and 6 bases at J, with 5 bases in the middle. The CDR3 spans 11 residues. CDR3 loop: CAWSVRAEAFF. CDR3 nucleotide sequence: TGTGCCTGGAGTGTACGAGCTGAAGCTTTCTTT.

On this clone itself: Within the sample, other DNA sequences also encode this same CDR3. The gene calls are TRBV10-3 and TRBJ1-5; D gene uncertain. The CDR3 runs to 13 residues. Germline CDR1 and CDR2: ENHRY and SYGVKD. The V end was cut by 6 bases, the J end by 6 bases, with 12 bases between. CDR3 nucleotide sequence: TGTGCCATCAGCAGAGACATATCTCAGCCCCAGCATTTT. Protein product: CAISRDISQPQHF.